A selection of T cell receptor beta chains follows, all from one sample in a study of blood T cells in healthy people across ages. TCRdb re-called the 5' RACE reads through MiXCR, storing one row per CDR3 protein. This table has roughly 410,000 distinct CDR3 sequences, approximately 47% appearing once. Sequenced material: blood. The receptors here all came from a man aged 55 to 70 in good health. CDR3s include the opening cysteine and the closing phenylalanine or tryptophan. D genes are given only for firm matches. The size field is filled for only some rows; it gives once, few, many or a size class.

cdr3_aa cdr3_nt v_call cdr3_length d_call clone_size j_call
CASSLQSRLAGAGETQYF TGTGCCAGCAGCTTACAATCGAGACTAGCGGGAGCGGGGGAGACCCAGTACTTC TRBV7-2 18 TRBD2 - TRBJ2-5
CASSYGGRRRGHETQYF TGTGCCAGCAGTTACGGGGGGAGGCGCAGGGGTCACGAGACCCAGTACTTC TRBV6-5 17 - - TRBJ2-5
CASSFPSGSSGANVLTF TGTGCCAGCAGCTTTCCGTCTGGGAGCTCTGGGGCCAACGTCCTGACTTTC TRBV7-8 17 - - TRBJ2-6
CASSPSTGGTYNEQYF TGTGCCAGTAGTCCTTCGACAGGGGGCACCTACAATGAGCAGTACTTC TRBV19 16 TRBD1 once TRBJ2-4
CASSPPRSSYNEQFF TGTGCCAGCAGTCCCCCCCGGAGCTCCTACAATGAGCAGTTCTTC TRBV28 15 - - TRBJ2-1
CASSGTYRTDTQYF TGTGCCAGCAGTGGGACTTACCGCACAGATACGCAGTATTTT TRBV2 14 - - TRBJ2-3
CSALDRGVRETQYF TGCAGTGCCCTGGACCGAGGAGTCAGAGAGACCCAGTACTTC TRBV20-1 14 - - TRBJ2-5
CASSLGQVSYEQYF TGTGCCAGCAGCTTAGGACAGGTTTCCTACGAGCAGTACTTC TRBV11-2 14 - few TRBJ2-7
CSVDEPGRRDIQYF TGCAGCGTTGACGAGCCGGGAAGAAGGGACATTCAGTACTTC TRBV29-1 14 - - TRBJ2-4
CASSYRLGNNEQFF TGTGCCAGCAGTTACCGGCTAGGCAACAATGAGCAGTTCTTC TRBV6-2/TRBV6-3 14 - - TRBJ2-1
CASSYGDRGRETQYF TGTGCCAGCAGTTACGGTGACAGGGGGCGCGAGACCCAGTACTTC TRBV6-2/TRBV6-3 15 TRBD1 - TRBJ2-5
CSANPGAYNEQFF TGCAGTGCCAACCCCGGGGCCTACAATGAGCAGTTCTTC TRBV20-1 13 - - TRBJ2-1
CASSSGGYGYTF TGTGCCAGCAGCTCCGGGGGCTATGGCTACACCTTC TRBV7-9 12 - many TRBJ1-2
CSVLDPLGLNEQFF TGCAGCGTTTTAGACCCGCTGGGGTTGAATGAGCAGTTCTTC TRBV29-1 14 - - TRBJ2-1
CASSNPSAAFYGYTF TGTGCCAGCAGCAACCCTTCGGCGGCCTTCTATGGCTACACCTTC TRBV12-3/TRBV12-4 15 - few TRBJ1-2
CASSLGPGTSGSFYNEQFF TGTGCCAGCAGTTTGGGCCCCGGGACTAGCGGGAGCTTCTACAATGAGCAGTTCTTC TRBV27 19 TRBD2 few TRBJ2-1
CASSSHQEAYNEQFF TGTGCCAGCAGTTCCCACCAGGAAGCCTACAATGAGCAGTTCTTC TRBV6-1 15 - - TRBJ2-1